A selection of T cell receptor beta chains follows, all from one sample in a study of follicular helper T cells after annual influenza vaccination. Assay: immunoSEQ multiplex PCR; the TCRdb copy retains only in-frame clones and omits some. The sample lists about 7,800 clones, roughly 85% seen once, with less than 2% in the top ten. The input for sequencing was CXCR5+ CD38- circulating T follicular helper cells from blood, taken 7 days after influenza vaccination. The receptors were gathered from an adult who received the influenza vaccine. CDR3s include the opening cysteine and the closing phenylalanine or tryptophan. The D gene is left open where the match is weak. Where a row states a size, it is once, few, many or the class of an expanded clone; other rows omit it.

.	TRBV19	TRBJ2-3	few	TGTGCCACCCATCCCCGGGGCCAGGGCTTAGTTACGCAGTATTTT	CATHPRGQGLVTQYF
.	TRBV11-2	TRBJ1-3	.	.	CASSLEFGPGTGNTIYF
TRBD1	TRBV7-2	TRBJ1-2	once	TGTGCCAGCAGCTTACGGGACAGAACTCTTAAAAACTATGGCTACACCTTC	CASSLRDRTLKNYGYTF
.	TRBV10-1	TRBJ2-2	.	TGCGCCAGCAGTGAGAAGGGGGTCGGCACCGGGGAGCTGTTTTTT	CASSEKGVGTGELFF
.	TRBV29-1	TRBJ2-7	.	TGCAGCATTGGGGCCGGCTACGAGCAGTACTTC	CSIGAGYEQYF
.	TRBV7-6	TRBJ2-3	.	TGTGCCAGCAGCTCAAAAAGGCGAGATACGCAGTATTTT	CASSSKRRDTQYF
TRBD2	TRBV5-1	TRBJ2-2	.	TGCGCCAGCAGCTTGGGATCCCTAACTAGCGGGGGATCCGGGGAGCTGTTTTTT	CASSLGSLTSGGSGELFF
.	TRBV4-3	TRBJ1-1	.	TGCGCCAGCAGCCAAAATCCCCCAGGGGCCGCGCACACTGAAGCTTTCTTT	CASSQNPPGAAHTEAFF
.	TRBV15	TRBJ2-1	.	TGTGCCACCAGCAGAGATCTCGGAGCCAACCAGTTCTTC	CATSRDLGANQFF
TRBD1	TRBV7-7	TRBJ1-1	.	TGTGCCAGCAGCTTAGTCCGGGACAGGGACACTGAAGCTTTCTTT	CASSLVRDRDTEAFF
.	TRBV29-1	TRBJ2-5	.	TGCAGCGTTTTTGAGGTTGGAGGGGGAGAGACCCAGTACTTC	CSVFEVGGGETQYF
.	TRBV5-6	TRBJ1-1	.	TGTGCCAGCACCCAGGGTGGGGGCACTGAAGCTTTCTTT	CASTQGGGTEAFF
TRBD1	TRBV11-3	TRBJ2-5	.	TGTGCCAGCAGTCGAACAGGGGTTGGAGAGACCCAGTACTTC	CASSRTGVGETQYF
.	TRBV7-9	TRBJ2-5	.	TGTGCCAGCAGCTTATCAACGGGTTGGGAGACCCAGTACTTC	CASSLSTGWETQYF
.	TRBV30	TRBJ1-1	.	TGTGCCTGGAGTGTACGGGGAGGGGCTTTCTTT	CAWSVRGGAFF
.	TRBV28	TRBJ1-1	once	TGTGCCAGCACCCTGGGAGCCTTTATGAACACTGAAGCTTTCTTT	CASTLGAFMNTEAFF
.	TRBV7-8	TRBJ2-5	.	TGTGCCAGCAGGGGGGACACGGGTTGGGCAGAGACCCAGTACTTC	CASRGDTGWAETQYF
TRBD2	TRBV5-4	TRBJ2-5	.	TGTGCCAGCAGCTTCCAGCGGGGGTATGAGACCCAGTACTTC	CASSFQRGYETQYF
.	TRBV7-3	TRBJ2-2	.	TGTGCCAGCAGCTCTACGAACACCGGGGAGCTGTTTTTT	CASSSTNTGELFF
TRBD2	TRBV4-3	TRBJ2-1	once	TGCGCCAGCAGCCAAGATGTATTAGCGGGGGGCAAGAATGAGCAGTTCTTC	CASSQDVLAGGKNEQFF
TRBD1	TRBV30	TRBJ2-4	.	TGTGCCTGGAGTACTCATACAGGGGGCTTAGCCAAAAACATTCAGTACTTC	CAWSTHTGGLAKNIQYF
.	TRBV18	TRBJ2-7	.	TGTGCCAGCTCACCAAGAGCAGGGTCCTACGAGCAGTACTTC	CASSPRAGSYEQYF
.	TRBV7-2	TRBJ1-6	.	TGTGCCAGCAGCTTAGCGATTGGAGGGGCGGGCTCACCCCTCCACTTT	CASSLAIGGAGSPLHF
.	TRBV19	TRBJ2-2	.	TGTGCCAGTAGTATTGTTTCGGCCGGGGAGCTGTTTTTT	CASSIVSAGELFF
.	TRBV4-1	TRBJ2-3	.	TGCGCCAGCAGCCAAGAGGCGATAGGGGGGGGGAGGCAGACGCAGTATTTT	CASSQEAIGGGRQTQYF
.	TRBV5-8	TRBJ1-1	.	TGTGCCAGCCCGAATTGGAACACTGAAGCTTTCTTT	CASPNWNTEAFF